This TCR beta chain was recovered during a study of T cell repertoires in cytomegalovirus infection. From germline, CDR1 is SGHRS and CDR2 YFSETQ. With V trimmed by 7 bases and J by 3 bases, 7 bases remained unmatched. The CDR3 covers 13 residues. TCRdb reprocessed the reads with MiXCR, giving one entry per CDR3 protein. Of 200,000 to 300,000 distinct CDR3 sequences in the sample, roughly an eighth were seen once. Sequenced input: PBMCs. The source is a human donor in good health (CMV status not recorded). Some clones in this sample may be carry-over from other donors' samples. The chain recombines TRBV5-1 with TRBJ2-7; 7 positions agree with TRBD2. CDR3 in amino acids: CASGGERGYEQYF. In DNA form, the CDR3 reads TGCGCCAGCGGGGGGGAAAGAGGCTACGAGCAGTACTTC. The variable domain in full, completed from reference TRBV5-1 and TRBJ2-7, reads KAGVTQTPRYLIKTRGQQVTLSCSPISGHRSVSWYQQTPGQGLQFLFEYFSETQRNKGNFPGRFSGRQFSNSRSEMNVSTLELGDSALYLCASGGERGYEQYFGPGTRLTVT.